The subject of this entry is one T cell receptor beta chain. Its antigen is currently unknown. Naive CD8 isolation took CD45RO-negative cells positively selected for CCR7 and excluded terminally differentiated effector memory CD45RA+ cells. Among the donors, all were Caucasian adults who lived in Nashville, Tennessee. The sample belongs to a study of shared clonotypes between healthy human individuals. The protocol was immunoSEQ multiplex PCR, while the TCRdb copy is restricted to in-frame clones and leaves out a portion. Seen here are nearly 2 million clones, 85% to 95% observed once, and the top ten hold 0.9% to 1.5%. There are 14 residues in the CDR3. V lost 2 bases and J 7 bases, leaving 11 bases between the germline ends. Germline CDR1 and CDR2: MNHEY and SVGAGI. Whole-study findings and limits: Approximately 4.5% was the fraction of naive CD4 clonotypes found shared across a handful of donors.

This TCR came from a man younger than 35 in good health. Sequenced sample: naive CD8+ T cells sorted from blood. The chain has TRBV6-5 and TRBJ2-2; D possibly uses TRBD1 or TRBD2 (6 bases each). The CDR3 coding sequence is TGTGCCAGCAGTTACACAGGGAGGATCGGGGAGCTGTTTTTT. It translates to CASSYTGRIGELFF.